Below, 28 T cell receptor beta chains from the same sample are listed, as sequenced in a study of blood T cell repertoires in COVID-19. This table comes from immunoSEQ multiplex PCR, and its TCRdb copy is limited to in-frame clones, with some not included. This table holds about 230,000 clones, approximately 80% found once. The sample was peripheral blood. The receptor set was obtained from a man aged 35 to 55 with acute or convalescent COVID-19.

The V call is TRBV5-1, the J call TRBJ2-7, with 7 bases identical to TRBD1. CDR3 size: 15 residues. Germline-derived CDR1 and CDR2 are SGHRS and YFSETQ. With V trimmed by 3 bases and J by 6 bases, 12 bases remained unmatched. CDR3 coding DNA: TGCGCCAGCAGCTCCAATCCCGGGACAGCCGGCGAGCAGTACTTC. This encodes CASSSNPGTAGEQYF.

This clone was seen a single time. The rearrangement links TRBV7-2 to TRBJ2-1; D may be TRBD2 (5 bases). This CDR3 spans 14 amino acids. The ends were cut back, 5 bases at V and 5 bases at J, with 13 bases in the middle. The germline V gene has CDR1 SGHTA and CDR2 FQGNSA. CDR3 in DNA: TGTGCCAGCAGCATATCAACCGGGAACAATGAGCAGTTCTTC. This gives the protein CASSISTGNNEQFF.

The chain employs TRBV7-2 and TRBJ2-7; D is perhaps TRBD1 (5 bases). Trimming took 2 bases from V and 4 from J, leaving 15 bases between them. Germline V CDR1 and CDR2: SGHTA, FQGNSA. The CDR3 has 15 residues. The CDR3 DNA sequence: TGTGCCAGCAGCTTAAATGTAGGGGCGGCGTACGAGCAGTACTTC. It specifies CASSLNVGAAYEQYF.

This rearrangement joins TRBV2 to TRBJ1-2, with 7 bases aligning to TRBD1. This CDR3 comprises 14 residues. Germline CDR1 SNHLY, CDR2 FYNNEI. The trim removed 7 bases at V and 2 bases at J, leaving 7 bases unmatched. The CDR3 is CASTERQGNYGYTF. DNA for the CDR3: TGTGCCAGCACGGAAAGACAGGGCAACTATGGCTACACCTTC.

As for this clone: The germline gene is not matched at one end of the junction; a read error may be the cause. This chain links TRBV23-1 with TRBJ1-2; TRBD1 agrees at 11 bases. TRBV23-1 counts as an open reading frame of uncertain function. CDR3 length: 15 amino acids. This chain's CDR3 is CASSHPGTGGRARRF. In DNA form, the CDR3 reads TGCGCCAGCAGTCACCCTGGGACAGGGGGACGAGCCAGGCGCTTC.

The chain uses TRBV9 and TRBJ2-1; D not certain. The V and J ends lost 1 base and 6 bases respectively, with 8 bases between them. There are 13 residues in the CDR3. Germline V lookup: CDR1 SGDLS, CDR2 YYNGEE. The CDR3 loop reads CASSVSRSNEQFF. DNA of the CDR3: TGTGCCAGCAGCGTAAGTCGGAGCAATGAGCAGTTCTTC.

This rearrangement joins TRBV29-1 to TRBJ1-1; 7 nucleotides align to TRBD1. CDR3 length equals 13 residues. V lost 6 bases, J lost 5 bases, and 9 bases stayed unmatched. Germline CDR1 reads SQVTM; CDR2 reads ANQGSEA. The CDR3 is CSVGRQGWTEAFF. CDR3 in DNA: TGCAGCGTAGGAAGACAGGGTTGGACTGAAGCTTTCTTT.

DNA of the CDR3: TGTGCCAGCAGCTTTCGGACAGGGTTGACAGAGACCCAGTACTTC. Its translation is CASSFRTGLTETQYF. The V and J genes are TRBV13 and TRBJ2-5; 8 positions match TRBD1. The CDR3 has 15 amino acids. J lost 4 bases, V lost 3 bases, and 7 bases had no gene match. Germline CDR1 and CDR2: PRHDT and FYEKMQ (reference sequence).

The J gene is TRBJ2-1, the V gene TRBV11-2; 8 positions match TRBD1. With 1 base clipped from V and 14 bases from J, the junction kept 7 bases outside the gene matches. The CDR3 length is 13 residues. CDR1 and CDR2 from the germline V gene are SGHAT and FQNNGV. The CDR3 bases are TGTGCCAGCAGCTTAGCACCGGGACAGGTTGAGTTCTTC. Protein product: CASSLAPGQVEFF.

The chain uses TRBV19 and TRBJ2-1, with TRBD2 matching 7 bases. In germline, CDR1 is LNHDA, CDR2 SQIVND (reference sequence). V lost 3 bases and J lost 0; bases outside the gene matches: 8. The CDR3 extends over 17 amino acids. CDR3 nucleotide sequence: TGTGCCAGTAGTATGTTCGGGCGGGGGAGCTCCTACAATGAGCAGTTCTTC. Translating gives CASSMFGRGSSYNEQFF. The full variable domain, in which reference TRBV19 and TRBJ2-1 provide the parts outside the CDR3, is DGGITQSPKYLFRKEGQNVTLSCEQNLNHDAMYWYRQDPGQGLRLIYYSQIVNDFQKGDIAEGYSVSREKKESFPLTVTSAQKNPTAFYLCASSMFGRGSSYNEQFFGPGTRLTVL.

This chain uses TRBV3-1 (or the pseudogene TRBV3-2) with TRBJ1-2; the match to TRBD1 covers 12 bases. This CDR3 is built from 17 residues. CDR1 LGHDT and CDR2 YNNKEL come from the germline V gene (reference sequence). Losses at the gene ends were 2 bases for V and 4 bases for J; bases not matched to a gene: 8. CDR3 amino acids: CASSQWDRGRGIYGYTF. The CDR3 DNA sequence: TGTGCCAGCAGCCAATGGGACAGGGGGCGAGGTATCTATGGCTACACCTTC.

V gene TRBV18 combines with J gene TRBJ1-4, with 7 bases fitting TRBD1. Per the germline V gene, CDR1 is KGHSH and CDR2 is LQKENI. This CDR3 has 15 amino acids. The trim removed 5 bases at V and 5 bases at J, leaving 8 bases unmatched. Written as DNA, the CDR3 is TGTGCCAGCTCAGCACAACAGGGGCCGAATGAAAAACTGTTTTTT. Translated, it gives CASSAQQGPNEKLFF.

The chain uses TRBV18 and TRBJ2-6; D gene unclear. V lost 6 bases, J lost 0 bases, and 6 bases lay in between. This CDR3 is built from 14 residues. The germline V gene has CDR1 KGHSH and CDR2 LQKENI. The CDR3 sequence: CASSQDSGANVLTF. The CDR3 DNA follows: TGTGCCAGCTCCCAGGACTCTGGGGCCAACGTCCTGACTTTC.

This chain links TRBV29-1 with TRBJ1-2; 8 positions match TRBD1. Germline CDR1 reads SQVTM; CDR2 reads ANQGSEA. There are 13 residues in the CDR3. The V gene end was trimmed by 6 bases and the J gene end by 7 bases; junction bases not matched to a gene: 10. The CDR3 sequence: CSVRTGTLGGYTF. In DNA form, the CDR3 reads TGCAGCGTCAGGACAGGGACCCTCGGTGGCTACACCTTC.

The gene calls are TRBV10-3 and TRBJ1-2, with 7 bases identical to TRBD1. This CDR3 region has 14 residues. Germline V gene data show CDR1 as ENHRY and CDR2 as SYGVKD. V lost 1 base, J lost 6 bases, and 5 bases stayed unmatched. The CDR3 here is CAISEWGTVHGYTF. DNA for the CDR3: TGTGCCATCAGTGAGTGGGGGACAGTCCATGGCTACACCTTC.

This clone came up once. This chain connects TRBV12-3 or TRBV12-4 to TRBJ2-7; D is uncertain. Deletions cut 7 bases from V and 7 bases from J, with 17 bases between. The CDR3 length is 13 residues. CDR3 sequence reads: CASTETPAAEQYF. The CDR3 nucleotides read TGTGCCAGCACCGAGACCCCGGCGGCTGAGCAGTACTTC.

V gene TRBV7-2 combines with J gene TRBJ1-4, with 7 nucleotides matching TRBD1. Germline V gives CDR1 SGHTA, CDR2 FQGNSA. This CDR3 comprises 16 residues. Trimming took 5 bases from V and 3 from J; bases not matched to a gene: 9. The CDR3 bases are TGTGCCAGCAGCCAAAGCTCGACAGGGCCTAATGAAAAACTGTTTTTT. It codes for CASSQSSTGPNEKLFF.

This clone was seen more than once but under ten times. The V and J genes are TRBV14 and TRBJ2-2; 9 positions agree with TRBD1. Trimming at V came to 1 base and at J to 6 bases, leaving 3 bases not matched to a gene. Germline-derived CDR1 and CDR2 are SGHDN and FVKESK. The CDR3 loop spans 15 amino acids. CDR3 in amino acids: CASSQGGTGPGELFF. Written as DNA, the CDR3 is TGTGCCAGCAGCCAAGGGGGGACAGGGCCCGGGGAGCTGTTTTTT.

This clone was seen many times. The chain couples TRBV7-2 to TRBJ2-1; D possibly corresponds to TRBD2 (6 bases). This CDR3 has 13 residues. The germline V gene encodes CDR1 SGHTA and CDR2 FQGNSA. Trimming removed 1 base from V and 10 bases from J, with 11 bases in between. The CDR3 region has the DNA TGTGCCAGCAGCTTAGAGGGACTCACAGAGCAGTTCTTC. It encodes CASSLEGLTEQFF.

This clone was detected only once. This chain connects TRBV6-5 to TRBJ1-1; D may be TRBD1 (5 bases). V dropped 6 bases and J dropped 4 bases, with 18 bases sitting between them. The CDR3 sequence is 15 residues long. The germline V gene encodes CDR1 MNHEY and CDR2 SVGAGI. This CDR3 is CASRRLGGDFTEAFF. CDR3 DNA sequence: TGTGCCAGCAGACGTCTGGGGGGAGATTTCACTGAAGCTTTCTTT.

The rearrangement links TRBV5-1 to TRBJ2-5; 7 bases are shared with TRBD1. The V gene end was trimmed by 4 bases and the J gene end by 4 bases; junction bases not matched to a gene: 13. The CDR3 has 16 amino acids. Germline V gives CDR1 SGHRS, CDR2 YFSETQ. The CDR3 DNA sequence: TGCGCCAGCAGCCTTTCGAGGGGCAGGGGGTCAGAGACCCAGTACTTC. Its translation is CASSLSRGRGSETQYF.

The J gene is TRBJ2-5, the V gene TRBV2, with a weak D call TRBD2 (7 bases). CDR3 length: 13 residues. CDR1 is SNHLY and CDR2 is FYNNEI in the germline V gene. V shed 5 bases and J shed 5 bases, with 12 bases lying between them. The CDR3 DNA reads as TGTGCCAGCAGTCCAGGGAGGGGGGAGACCCAGTACTTC. Translating it yields CASSPGRGETQYF.

The rearrangement joins TRBV12-3 or TRBV12-4 to TRBJ2-4; 9 bases are a match to TRBD1. The CDR3 runs 12 residues. The junction had 0 bases not matched to a gene; V was cut back by 8 bases and J by 4 bases. The CDR3 spells CASGQGKNIQYF. The CDR3 DNA follows: TGTGCCAGCGGACAGGGGAAAAACATTCAGTACTTC.

This clone was seen many times. The chain has TRBV7-9 and TRBJ2-5; possible D gene TRBD1, 6 bases. The germline V gene encodes CDR1 SEHNR and CDR2 FQNEAQ (reference sequence). The V end was cut by 5 bases, the J end by 1 base, with 17 bases between. The CDR3 extends over 16 amino acids. Here the CDR3 DNA reads TGTGCCAGCAGCCTTGACTGGACAGCCCCCCAAGAGACCCAGTACTTC. Encoded protein: CASSLDWTAPQETQYF.

V usage is TRBV5-1 and J usage is TRBJ2-1, with D uncertain. Per the germline V gene, CDR1 is SGHRS and CDR2 is YFSETQ. The CDR3 consists of 13 residues. V gave up 3 bases and J gave up 10 bases, with 14 bases separating them. The CDR3 DNA follows: TGCGCCAGCAGCTCTCTAGGTCGTCGGGAGCAGTTCTTC. This codes for CASSSLGRREQFF.

V is TRBV9 and J is TRBJ2-2, with D possibly matching TRBD2 (6 bases). Per the germline V gene, CDR1 is SGDLS and CDR2 is YYNGEE. The CDR3 spans 15 residues. Trimming cost V 4 bases and J 3 bases, with 13 bases left between them. The CDR3 loop is CASSPLAVDTGELFF. The DNA for the CDR3 is TGTGCCAGCAGCCCCTTAGCGGTAGACACCGGGGAGCTGTTTTTT.

The chain links TRBV4-1 to TRBJ2-7; 7 bases agree with TRBD2. This CDR3 region has 14 residues. CDR1 MGHRA and CDR2 YSYEKL come from the germline V gene. V was clipped by 1 base and J by 4 bases; unmatched bases: 4. CDR3 sequence: CASSQVAREYEQYF. DNA of the CDR3: TGCGCCAGCAGCCAAGTCGCGCGGGAGTACGAGCAGTACTTC.

For the CDR3, the DNA is TGTGCCAGCAGCCAAGACGGGGGACCCGCTGAAAAACTGTTTTTT. This codes for CASSQDGGPAEKLFF. The chain carries TRBV4-2 and TRBJ1-4; perhaps TRBD1 as D (5 bases). Germline V lookup: CDR1 LGHNA, CDR2 YNFKEQ. The CDR3 has 15 residues. Trimming stripped 0 bases from V and 7 bases from J, with 12 bases between.